This T cell receptor beta chain originates from a study of cytomegalovirus exposure and HLA in healthy donors. Donors came from a validation cohort of 95 to 150 subjects, distinct from the first 666-subject cohort. Generated by immunoSEQ multiplex PCR, the TCRdb table keeps only in-frame clones and is missing some. The sample shows roughly 60,000 clones, under 95% of them seen only once. In regard to this clone: No antigen is known for it.

Notes on the study in general: Cytomegalovirus association was listed for approximately 160 TCR beta chains. In vitro, three CMV-associated chains proved specific for CMV antigens.

The sequence derives from a woman in her late teens or twenties in good health and CMV-seronegative. The sample consisted of PBMCs.

CDR3 bases: TGTGCCAGCAGCCTAGCGGGAGGTGCAGCCGGGGAGCTGTTTTTT. It translates to CASSLAGGAAGELFF. The V call is TRBV6-1, the J call TRBJ2-2, with TRBD2 identical over 11 bases. Trimming removed 6 bases from V and 6 bases from J; junction bases left unmatched: 6. CDR1 and CDR2 (germline): MNHNS, SASEGT. CDR3 length: 15 amino acids.